This entry concerns a single TCR beta chain. Its antigen is as yet unknown. Adults of Caucasian background living in Nashville, Tennessee made up all donors. Researchers reported that CD8 memory united CD45RO+ cells with CCR7-negative CD45RA+ TemRA cells. The study ran the assay at deep level. Sequencing used immunoSEQ multiplex PCR; TCRdb keeps in-frame clones, though not all of them. The sample consists of about 110,000 clones, around 68% of them appearing once. Germline V gene lookup returns CDR1 SGHDT and CDR2 YYEEEE. The V segment lost 3 bases and the J segment 4 bases; nucleotides outside the gene matches: 4. The CDR3 sequence is 16 residues long. These data belong to a study of shared clonotypes between healthy human individuals. Study observations and caveats: Sampling was confined to blood; repertoires within tissues likely differ.

Sequences were obtained from memory CD8+ T cells sorted from blood. Subset: CD45RO+ cells pooled with CCR7-negative TemRA cells. The J gene is TRBJ2-1, the V gene TRBV5-6, with 13 bases fitting TRBD2. The origin of this receptor is a woman aged 30 to 39 in good health. The CDR3 DNA sequence: TGTGCCAGCAGCTCCCGGACTAGCGGGGGATACAATGAGCAGTTCTTC. Protein: CASSSRTSGGYNEQFF.